The 28 T cell receptor delta chains below were found in one sample sequenced in a study of γδ T cells in repeated Plasmodium falciparum infection. Vgamma9/Vdelta2+ and Vdelta2-negative gammadelta T cells were flow-sorted from PBMC for bulk sequencing. TCRdb used CATT to re-call clones from the multiplex PCR reads. The sample yields tens of thousands of delta-chain clones, roughly 1.8% seen once. Sequencing was performed on gamma-delta T cells from blood. The receptors shown here come from a pool of human donors (malaria-infected and uninfected, not separated).

This clone has just a few counts. The protein given by TCRdb reflects a much larger clone and differs at residue 5 from this DNA's translation, likely from a read error; the protein shown is the DNA's translation. This chain links TRDV1 with TRDJ1; tentatively, D is TRDD2 (5 bases). Since TCRdb gives no J gene, matching the DNA to germline was used here to assign it. CDR1 and CDR2 (germline): TSWWSYY, QGS. This CDR3 spans 21 amino acids. V was trimmed by 4 bases and J by 0 bases, leaving 30 bases between them. CDR3 sequence reads: CALGGLLFAYVVPQYTDKLIF. The CDR3 coding sequence is TGTGCTCTTGGGGGACTACTATTCGCCTACGTTGTTCCGCAGTACACCGATAAACTCATCTTT.

In the case of this clone: This DNA's translation and the protein TCRdb lists, from a much larger clone, do not match at residues 8 and 9, likely due to a read error; the protein shown is translated from the DNA. The chain has TRDV1 and TRDJ1; D assignment may be TRDD2 or TRDD3 (6 bases each). Trimming took 2 bases from V and 4 from J, leaving 32 bases between them. Germline V gene data show CDR1 as TSWWSYY and CDR2 as QGS. The CDR3 has 21 residues. The CDR3: CALGELGLVLREGIRLDKLIF. The CDR3 bases are TGTGCTCTTGGGGAATTGGGGCTCGTCCTACGTGAGGGGATTAGACTCGATAAACTCATCTTT.

This clone was detected only a few times. TCRdb shows a much larger clone's protein in place of this DNA's translation, and the two differ at residue 6, likely through a read error; the protein shown is translated from the DNA. V is TRDV1 and J is TRDJ1; 12 bases align to TRDD3. Because TCRdb records no J gene, it was assigned here through a match of the DNA to germline. Unmatched junction bases numbered 16, after V lost 2 bases and J lost 3 bases. CDR3 length: 20 amino acids. The germline V gene has CDR1 TSWWSYY and CDR2 QGS. The CDR3: CALGESPGAWGIRVSDKLIF. CDR3 nucleotide sequence: TGTGCTCTTGGGGAAAGCCCCGGGGCCTGGGGGATACGAGTTTCCGATAAACTCATCTTT.

With respect to this clone: With only one base between it and a far larger clone, this is likely a read error. Other DNA sequences in this sample translate to the same CDR3. The chain recombines TRDV2 with TRDJ1; D is unclear. The CDR3 length is 16 residues. Germline CDR1 and CDR2: GEAIGNYY and EKD. The CDR3 coding sequence is TGTGCCTGTGACACCGAGGAAGAAGAGGGCACCGACAAACTCATCTTT. Amino acids: CACDTEEEEGTDKLIF.

As for this clone: The protein given by TCRdb reflects a much larger clone and differs at residue 16 from this DNA's translation, likely from a read error; the protein shown is the DNA's translation. The chain employs TRDV1 and TRDJ1, with D tentatively TRDD2 (6 bases). Germline CDR1 and CDR2: TSWWSYY and QGS. CDR3 length: 24 residues. Trimming pared 0 bases from V and 0 bases from J, leaving 35 bases between. This CDR3 is CALGELSHPTGILFRENYTDKLIF. The CDR3 DNA follows: TGTGCTCTTGGGGAACTATCTCATCCTACCGGCATACTATTTCGGGAGAACTACACCGATAAACTCATCTTT.

This clone has only a few counts. Translating this DNA gives a protein that differs at residue 8 from the TCRdb one, which belongs to a much larger clone; a read error is likely, and the protein shown is this translation. This chain joins TRDV1 and TRDJ1, with 8 bases identical to TRDD3. Germline V gene lookup returns CDR1 TSWWSYY and CDR2 QGS. J gave up 0 bases and V 7 bases, and 25 bases lay outside the gene matches. The CDR3 covers 21 residues. This chain's CDR3 is CALVVTIAGGLQHTYTDKLIF. The CDR3 DNA reads as TGTGCTCTTGTGGTTACCATTGCTGGGGGACTCCAGCACACGTACACCGATAAACTCATCTTT.

As to this clone: The protein recorded in TCRdb matches a much larger clone and deviates from this DNA's translation at residue 16, suggesting a read error; the protein here is obtained by translating the DNA. The chain is built from TRDV1 and TRDJ1; D gene unclear. This CDR3 has 20 amino acids. CDR1 and CDR2 from the germline V gene are TSWWSYY and QGS. The CDR3 loop reads CALGEPLFGVEPFWTAKLIF. CDR3 nucleotides: TGTGCTCTTGGGGAACCCCTCTTCGGTGTGGAACCGTTTTGGACCGCTAAACTCATCTTT.

The table lists this clone with a few counts. A far larger clone is one nucleotide away, so this likely arose from a read error. Other DNA sequences from this sample encode an identical CDR3 as well. The chain uses TRDV1 and TRDJ1; D ambiguous. This CDR3 is 18 amino acids long. Trimming stripped 9 bases from V and 0 bases from J, with 26 bases between. Germline-derived CDR1 and CDR2 are TSWWSYY and QGS. This CDR3 is CALKKGGPPRPYTDKLIF. CDR3 nucleotide sequence: TGTGCTCTCAAAAAAGGAGGCCCCCCACGTCCGTACACCGATAAACTCATCTTT.

This clone was detected only a few times. This DNA's translation and the protein TCRdb lists, from a much larger clone, do not match at residue 4, likely due to a read error; the protein shown is translated from the DNA. The V and J genes are TRDV1 and TRDJ1, with TRDD3 identical over 8 bases. The CDR3 has 21 amino acids. Germline V gene data show CDR1 as TSWWSYY and CDR2 as QGS. The CDR3 nucleotides are TGTGCTCTTAGGGAACGGCCCTTTTTCCCACTTTTACTGGGGGACACCGATAAACTCATCTTT. It is translated as CALRERPFFPLLLGDTDKLIF.

Concerning this clone itself: This likely came from a read error, as a far larger clone is one base away. Other nucleotide sequences from this sample produce the same CDR3. The rearrangement uses TRDV1 and TRDJ1; D is perhaps TRDD3 (5 bases). The J gene was missing in TCRdb and was found by matching the end of the DNA to germline. This CDR3 region has 22 residues. The germline CDR1 and CDR2 sequences are TSWWSYY and QGS. Trimming took off 3 bases at V and 0 bases at J, with 32 bases between the two ends. The CDR3 loop is CALGDPRLLSGGSSMYTDKLIF. The CDR3 DNA sequence: TGTGCTCTTGGGGATCCAAGGTTGCTCTCCGGGGGGTCCTCAATGTACACCGATAAACTCATCTTT.

This clone was observed a few times. At one boundary the junction diverges from the germline segment, which might be a read error. This sequence joins TRDV1 and TRDJ1; TRDD3 matches at 9 bases. The germline CDR1 and CDR2 sequences are TSWWSYY and QGS. The CDR3 totals 23 residues. This CDR3 reads CALGIRPSFFTGLGDASTDKLIF. CDR3 coding DNA: TGTGCGCTTGGAATCAGGCCTTCCTTCTTCACAGGTCTGGGGGATGCGTCCACCGATAAACTCATCTTT.

Worth noting for this clone: A far larger clone lies a single base away; this is likely a read error. Other DNA sequences of this sample code for an identical CDR3. The chain uses TRDV3 and TRDJ1; no clear D gene. With 5 bases removed from V and 8 bases from J, the gap between germline ends came to 21 bases. The V gene's germline CDR1 is TVYSNPD and CDR2 GDNSRS (reference sequence). This CDR3 region has 13 residues. Here the CDR3 DNA reads TGTGCCCTGCGGTTGGGTCAGGGGTCGAAACTCATCTTT. This encodes CALRLGQGSKLIF.

This clone occurred a few times. TCRdb lists the protein of a much larger clone for this DNA, which differs at residue 15, so this is likely a read error; the protein given here is translated from the DNA itself. The CDR3 region has the DNA TGTGCTCTTGGGGAACCAGCTAACGTCCTCCACATACTGGGTACCGATAAACTCATCTTT. It is translated as CALGEPANVLHILGTDKLIF. V is TRDV1 and J is TRDJ1, with a possible D match to TRDD3 (6 bases). TCRdb supplies no J gene; here it was assigned by aligning the nucleotide sequence to germline. This CDR3 has 20 amino acids. Germline V gene data show CDR1 as TSWWSYY and CDR2 as QGS. The V gene lost 1 base and the J gene lost 2 bases, with 26 bases spanning the gap.

This clone was counted only a few times. It differs at one base from a far larger clone, so likely a read error. Other nucleotide sequences in the sample specify the same CDR3. J is TRDJ1 and V is TRDV1; 9 bases align to TRDD3. The CDR3 covers 24 residues. CDR1 is TSWWSYY, CDR2 QGS, per germline. The CDR3 bases are TGTGCTCTTGGGGGATACACTCCCTTACCGGAGGTCTTTTACTGGGGGACTTCCACCGATAAACTCATCTTC. Its translation: CALGGYTPLPEVFYWGTSTDKLIF.

This clone is medium-sized by share. Other DNA variants within this sample encode the same CDR3. The chain employs TRDV1 and TRDJ1, with D perhaps TRDD3 (7 bases). Germline loops: CDR1 TSWWSYY, CDR2 QGS. V was clipped by 3 bases and J by 3 bases, with 44 bases between them. This CDR3 is 25 amino acids long. Written as DNA, the CDR3 is TGTGCTCTTGGGGACAGAGGAGTTTGGTCCTTCCCACTGGGGCAAGGGGTTCCACGCGCCGATAAACTCATCTTT. Amino acids: CALGDRGVWSFPLGQGVPRADKLIF.

Remarks on this clone: This likely traces to a read error, being one base from a far larger clone. Other DNA sequences in this specimen translate into the identical CDR3. This rearrangement joins TRDV1 to TRDJ1; 9 bases are a match to TRDD3. Per germline, CDR1 TSWWSYY and CDR2 QGS. The CDR3 length is 19 residues. J was trimmed by 0 bases and V by 3 bases; bases with no gene match: 14. CDR3 loop: CALGEPKHLGDGNTDKLIF. The CDR3 DNA reads TGTGCTCTTGGGGAGCCTAAACACCTGGGGGATGGGAACACCGATAAACTCATCTTT.

This clone was seen only a few times. TCRdb pairs this DNA with a much larger clone's protein that differs at residue 9, likely a read error; the protein shown was translated from the DNA. This rearrangement joins TRDV1 to TRDJ1; 12 nucleotides align to TRDD3. Trimming removed 0 bases from V and 2 bases from J; junction bases left unmatched: 10. CDR3 length: 19 residues. The germline gives CDR1 TSWWSYY, CDR2 QGS. CDR3 in DNA: TGTGCTCTTGGGGAACTTGGGGAGTGCTGGGGGATACGGACCGATAAACTCATCTTT. Translating gives CALGELGECWGIRTDKLIF.

This clone was counted between two and nine times. The TCRdb protein comes from a much larger clone and disagrees with this DNA's translation at residue 21, likely due to a read error; the protein given here is derived from the DNA. The chain recombines TRDV1 with TRDJ1; D possibly uses TRDD2 or TRDD3 (6 bases each). The CDR3 sequence is 28 residues long. The germline CDR1 and CDR2 sequences are TSWWSYY and QGS. Between the trimmed V and J ends, which lost 1 base and 4 bases, there was a span of 52 bases. The CDR3 sequence: CALGERKDERGKSLRIPRGGRSVDKLIF. For the CDR3, the DNA is TGTGCTCTTGGGGAACGAAAGGACGAAAGGGGAAAGTCCCTACGTATTCCTAGGGGGGGACGGTCGGTCGATAAACTCATCTTT.

As for this clone: A far larger clone lies a single base away; this is likely a read error. The same CDR3 is also encoded by other DNA sequences in this sample. The V gene is TRDV3, the J gene TRDJ1; 13 nucleotides match TRDD3. V was pared by 2 bases and J by 10 bases, with 22 bases of the junction left unmatched. CDR1 is TVYSNPD, CDR2 GDNSRS, per germline (reference sequence). This CDR3 is built from 18 residues. The DNA of the CDR3 is TGTGCCTTTTGCTCCACTGGGGGATACGCCTACGGGGCGTGCGGACTCATCTTT. This codes for CAFCSTGGYAYGACGLIF. The entire variable domain, with the rest obtained from reference TRDV3 and TRDJ1, is as follows: CDKVTQSSPDQTVASGSEVVLLCTYDTVYSNPDLFWYRIRPDYSFQFVFYGDNSRSEGADFTQGRFSVKHILTQKAFHLVISPVRTEDSATYYCAFCSTGGYAYGACGLIFGKGTRVTVEP.

This clone was recorded a few times. TCRdb attributes to this sequence the protein of a much larger clone, which differs from the DNA translation at residue 12; a read error is likely, and the protein displayed is translated from the DNA. The chain links TRDV1 to TRDJ1, with 9 bases fitting TRDD3. The CDR3 is 19 amino acids. Germline CDR1 TSWWSYY, CDR2 QGS. V gave up 0 bases and J gave up 4 bases; unmatched junction bases: 15. CDR3 nucleotides: TGTGCTCTTGGGGAACTTCCTCACAACTGGGGGACATGCAACGATAAACTCATCTTT. Translated: CALGELPHNWGTCNDKLIF.

Regarding this clone: TCRdb's entry gives the protein of a much larger clone, which mismatches this DNA's translation at residue 14, likely from a read error; the protein reported here is translated from the DNA. The identical CDR3 is also encoded by other nucleotide sequences in the sample. The rearrangement uses TRDV1 and TRDJ1, with D maybe TRDD3 (6 bases). V was clipped by 0 bases and J by 0 bases, with 32 bases between them. Germline V gene lookup returns CDR1 TSWWSYY and CDR2 QGS. This CDR3 is built from 23 residues. For the CDR3, the DNA is TGTGCTCTTGGGGAACTATTCTCTAAGGATCGGATGGGGGGTCCGCCTTACACCGATAAACTCATCTTT. The encoded protein is CALGELFSKDRMGGPPYTDKLIF.

This clone has only a few counts. For this DNA, TCRdb reports the protein of a much larger clone, which diverges at residue 16, most likely from a read error; the protein presented here is translated directly from the DNA. The genes are TRDV3 and TRDJ1; 11 bases align to TRDD3. Trimming at V came to 2 bases and at J to 6 bases, leaving 41 bases not matched to a gene. The germline CDR1 and CDR2 sequences are TVYSNPD and GDNSRS (reference sequence). The CDR3 spans 25 residues. CDR3 protein: CAFADLSSPRWGIRTVYGSTYKLIF. The CDR3 bases are TGTGCCTTTGCCGACCTTTCGTCCCCCCGATGGGGGATACGGACGGTCTACGGATCTACCTATAAACTCATCTTT.

Details on this clone: The TCRdb protein comes from a much larger clone and disagrees with this DNA's translation at residue 5, likely due to a read error; the protein given here is derived from the DNA. The rearrangement links TRDV1 to TRDJ3; TRDD3 matches 11 bases. The CDR3 has 21 residues. Germline lookup yields CDR1 TSWWSYY and CDR2 QGS. V trimming: 3 bases; J trimming: 4 bases; junction bases outside the gene matches: 14. CDR3 DNA sequence: TGTGCTCTTGGGGATCTACCTACAGGGTGGGGGATACGATGGGACACCCGACAGATGTTTTTC. Amino acid sequence: CALGDLPTGWGIRWDTRQMFF.

At least ten counts were recorded for this clone. The V call is TRDV1, the J call TRDJ1; 12 bases fit TRDD3. This CDR3 has 25 amino acids. The germline gives CDR1 TSWWSYY, CDR2 QGS. V was pared by 0 bases and J by 0 bases, with 26 bases of the junction left unmatched. The CDR3 region has the DNA TGTGCTCTTGGGGAACTCATAGGCTTCCTACACCAGCCCTGGGGGATACGTCGGTACACCGATAAACTCATCTTT. Its protein product is CALGELIGFLHQPWGIRRYTDKLIF.

In its sample, this clone was seen a few times. A far more abundant clone sits one base away, making this likely a read error. The V call is TRDV1, the J call TRDJ1; TRDD3 matches 9 bases. The J gene, not given by TCRdb, was assigned here from a germline match of the nucleotide sequence. CDR3 size: 18 residues. J lost 4 bases, V lost 3 bases, and 15 bases had no gene match. From germline, CDR1 is TSWWSYY and CDR2 QGS. This chain's CDR3 is CALGELLGVGGYLDKLIF. The DNA of the CDR3 is TGTGCTCTTGGGGAGCTTTTGGGAGTAGGGGGATACCTCGATAAACTCATCTTT.

This clone was seen more than once but under ten times. With only one base between it and a far larger clone, this is likely a read error. Other DNA sequences from this sample encode an identical CDR3 as well. This rearrangement joins TRDV3 to TRDJ1; TRDD3 agrees at 11 bases. V dropped 1 base and J dropped 5; count of bases not matched to a gene: 27. CDR1 is TVYSNPD, CDR2 GDNSRS, per germline (reference sequence). CDR3 length: 21 residues. The CDR3 DNA is TGTGCCTTTAAAGGTGGGGTTCCTTTCCACTGGGGGATAAAGGGAACTGATAAACTCATCTTT. This codes for CAFKGGVPFHWGIKGTDKLIF. The full variable domain, in which reference TRDV3 and TRDJ1 provide the parts outside the CDR3, is CDKVTQSSPDQTVASGSEVVLLCTYDTVYSNPDLFWYRIRPDYSFQFVFYGDNSRSEGADFTQGRFSVKHILTQKAFHLVISPVRTEDSATYYCAFKGGVPFHWGIKGTDKLIFGKGTRVTVEP.

This clone was seen more than once but under ten times. TCRdb's protein for this DNA is that of a much larger clone and differs from the translation at residue 14, likely a read error; the protein shown is the DNA translation. The V call is TRDV1, the J call TRDJ1, with 8 bases lining up with TRDD3. The J gene comes from matching the DNA to germline here; TCRdb lacks it. CDR1 is TSWWSYY and CDR2 is QGS in the germline V gene. The CDR3 covers 21 residues. Losses at the gene ends were 2 bases for V and 0 bases for J; bases not matched to a gene: 20. Here the CDR3 DNA reads TGTGCTCTTGGGGAATTGGCCTTCCCGAATACTGGGGGCTCTTACACCGATAAACTCATCTTT. Its protein is CALGELAFPNTGGSYTDKLIF.

A few counts support this clone. This probably arose from a read error, given a far larger clone one base away. Other DNA sequences within the sample encode an identical CDR3. This rearrangement joins TRDV2 to TRDJ1; 12 bases agree with TRDD3. As TCRdb names no J gene, one was assigned here on the basis of a DNA match to germline. CDR3 size: 19 residues. Germline V gives CDR1 GEAIGNYY, CDR2 EKD. This CDR3 is CACDTGYWGIPQYTDKLIF. CDR3 DNA sequence: TGCGCCTGTGACACGGGGTACTGGGGGATACCCCAGTACACCGATAAACTCATCTTT.